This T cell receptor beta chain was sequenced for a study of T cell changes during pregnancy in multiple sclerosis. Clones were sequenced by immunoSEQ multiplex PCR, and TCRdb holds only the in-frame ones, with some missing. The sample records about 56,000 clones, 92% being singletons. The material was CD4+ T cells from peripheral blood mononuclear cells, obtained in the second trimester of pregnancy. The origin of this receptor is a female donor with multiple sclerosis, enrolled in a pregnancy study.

CDR3: CASSLGMTGGGGYTF. The DNA of the CDR3 is TGCGCCAGCAGCTTGGGCATGACAGGGGGAGGCGGCTACACCTTC. The V gene is TRBV5-1, the J gene TRBJ1-2; 9 nucleotides align to TRBD1. Germline trimming cut 0 bases from V and 8 bases from J; bases unmatched to any gene: 8. The CDR3 runs to 15 residues. Germline values: CDR1 SGHRS, CDR2 YFSETQ.